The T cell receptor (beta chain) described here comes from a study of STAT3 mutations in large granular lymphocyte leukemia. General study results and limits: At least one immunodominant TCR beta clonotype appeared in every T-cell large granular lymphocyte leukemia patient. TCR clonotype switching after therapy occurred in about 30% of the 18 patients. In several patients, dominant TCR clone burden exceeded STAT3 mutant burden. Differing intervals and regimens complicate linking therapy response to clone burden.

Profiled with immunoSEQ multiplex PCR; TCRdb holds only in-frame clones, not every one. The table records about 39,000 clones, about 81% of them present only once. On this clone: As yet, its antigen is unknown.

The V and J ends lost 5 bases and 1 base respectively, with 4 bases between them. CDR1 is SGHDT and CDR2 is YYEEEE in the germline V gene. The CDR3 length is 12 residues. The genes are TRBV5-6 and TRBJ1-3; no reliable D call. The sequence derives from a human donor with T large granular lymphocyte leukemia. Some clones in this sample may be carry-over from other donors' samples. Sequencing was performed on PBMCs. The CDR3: CASRGSGNTIYF. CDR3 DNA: TGTGCCAGCAGGGGGTCTGGAAACACCATATATTTT.